This record concerns one T cell receptor beta chain sequence. Its matching antigen is unknown. The V gene end was trimmed by 6 bases and the J gene end by 5 bases; junction bases not matched to a gene: 3. The CDR3 sequence is 13 residues long. Germline lookup yields CDR1 DFQATT and CDR2 SNEGSKA (reference sequence). This record comes from a study of vaccination and CD4 T cells after COVID-19. Study background: Six males and four females constituted the convalescent cohort, two of whom were Hispanic. Stimulation used overlapping spike peptides from SARS-CoV-2, HCoV-NL63, HCoV-OC43 and HCoV-229E. Study-level results: From a median of about 20 to 40, SARS-CoV-2-reactive clonotypes increased, though not significantly.

Once obtained from cultured CD4+ T cells, the DNA was sequenced using the Oncomine TCR Beta short-read assay. TCRdb passed the PCR reads through MiXCR, listing each CDR3 protein once. Of 20,000 to 25,000 distinct CDR3 sequences listed, under 40% are singletons. Time point given: late sampling 161 to 241 days after vaccination in a few convalescent patients. Indicated treatment: roughly nine-day PBMC culture with coronavirus spike peptide pools or control peptides (ViraFEST assay). This TCR came from a human donor who had recovered from COVID-19. Material: CD4+ T cells from blood, cultured in vitro, obtained about 7 months after SARS-CoV-2 vaccination. The genes are TRBV20-1 and TRBJ2-1; TRBD2 aligns across 11 bases. CDR3 DNA sequence: TGCAGTGCCACTAGCGGGAGTCACAATGAGCAGTTCTTC. Translating it yields CSATSGSHNEQFF.